This entry describes one TCR beta chain. This clonotype was observed a handful of times. Which antigen it targets is not known. No base quality information exists; no much larger clone differs at one position. In the ophthalmopathy patients, disease was moderately to severely active, with a Clinical Activity Score of 3 or more, a NOSPECS grade of 4 or more, and a duration of less than 3 months. Any patient with an uncontrolled infection, another autoimmune disease, pregnancy or lactation was excluded. Diagnoses were based on clinical symptoms, serum thyroxine and TRAb, thyroid ultrasound and orbital computed tomography. PBMCs were separated from 10 ml of fresh peripheral blood using Ficoll-Paque density gradient centrifugation. Total RNA was extracted using Trizol reagent, and RNA quality was assessed on an Agilent 2100 Bioanalyzer. These data originate in a study of T cells in Graves' hyperthyroidism and ophthalmopathy (dated by TCRdb to 2018 to 2020). About the investigation overall: Peripheral blood samples were taken at the time of initial diagnosis, prior to any treatment. Once sampling was done, hyperthyroidism patients were given methimazole at a starting dose of 30 mg daily, whereas ophthalmopathy patients were given high-dose intravenous methylprednisolone. The paper describes TCR Vbeta CDR3 sequencing of fewer than 150 peripheral blood samples, made up of roughly 40 ophthalmopathy patients, 70 to 75 hyperthyroidism patients and 17 progressor patients. The 85 to 100 discovery patients were divided at random into training and test sets in a 7:3 ratio. An independent validation cohort of about 19 hyperthyroidism patients and some 15 patients who later progressed to ophthalmopathy tested prospective prediction of ophthalmopathy. In addition, the study compared T-cell repertoires in thyroid tissue and in blood from about 6 Graves' hyperthyroidism patients. TCR V-J signatures able to tell the groups apart were searched for in a discovery cohort of more than 90 patients, of whom over 40 had Graves' ophthalmopathy and about 60 had stable Graves' hyperthyroidism. General conclusions and limits of the study: Sample size was not statistically predetermined, and blinding of investigators to group allocation was not performed. A model built on a 13 V-J signature distinguished ophthalmopathy from stable hyperthyroidism, reaching around 90% sensitivity and approximately 83% specificity in cross-validation and 80%/75% in testing. Most expanded thyroid clonotypes (frequency above 0.001) were also detected in blood, suggesting blood repertoires may reflect thyroid immune responses. In validation, the model predicted progression to ophthalmopathy with approximately 71% sensitivity and less than 80% specificity, a median of about 6 months before onset.

Including the terminal cysteine and phenylalanine, the CDR3 comprises 15 residues. Kept here is only the CDR3 DNA, which spans 45 bases and is read in frame from base 1. The germline V gene (reference sequence) yields SGHNT for CDR1 and YYREEE for CDR2. V is clipped by 4 bases and J by 1 base, and the sequence between their germline boundaries is 14 bases long. Amplification of TCR beta CDR3 regions was carried out from RNA transcripts. The TCR CDR3 was subjected to a first round of RT-PCR using the HTBI primer set and the Qiagen OneStep RT-PCR kit. A second multiplex PCR round built the libraries, followed by size selection and purification. Sequencing of the libraries was done on an Illumina HiSeq2000 using paired-end 100 bp reads. In the authors' own workflow: SOAPnuke was used to process the raw data, removing reads that contained adapters or uncalled bases, had a mean Phred below 15, or lacked an exact match to the constant primer or identifier. High-quality paired reads were merged with COPE v1.2.5, and unique nucleotide sequences were defined as clonotypes. Clonotypes were aligned to IMGT TRBV, TRBD and TRBJ reference segments using MiTCR v1.1. Analysis was restricted to V-J combinations with a frequency above 0.0001, which covered roughly 99% of repertoires. A TCS score was defined as the ratio of F50 (clonal expansion) to E x V (chaos), with BLOSUM62-based TCRdist applied between CDR3 peptides within each V-J. Welch's t-statistics and random forest reduced around 520 V-J features to under 15, which were used in a naive Bayes classifier (R e1071). Using fastp trimming at Q25 and MiXCR clonotype assembly, TCRdb reanalyzed the public sequencing data and kept in-frame beta chains. CDR3 protein duplicates are merged, each entry listing the most common genes and DNA. TCRdb, not the original authors, processed these V and J calls. The sample table lists under 350,000 distinct CDR3 sequences, 15% to 20% of them with a count of one. Around 57% of the sample is in the top ten clones.

Recombination linked TRBV5-4 to TRBJ1-1; the D gene is unclear. Sequencing input: blood. The origin of this receptor is a woman aged 60-75 years with Graves' ophthalmopathy. The nucleotide sequence reads TGTGCCAGCAGCCCCGCCGGGTCGGGGAACACTGAAGCTTTCTTT. This codes for CASSPAGSGNTEAFF. This CDR3, with the reference TRBV5-4 and TRBJ1-1 proteins standing in past its ends, gives the full variable domain ETGVTQSPTHLIKTRGQQVTLRCSSQSGHNTVSWYQQALGQGPQFIFQYYREEENGRGNFPPRFSGLQFPNYSSELNVNALELDDSALYLCASSPAGSGNTEAFFGQGTRLTVV.